This TCR beta chain was sequenced for a study of blood T cell repertoires in COVID-19. On the study more broadly: The samples span acute and convalescent COVID-19 from the United States, Italy and Spain. T cells, B-cell-depleted T cells, or PBMCs supplied cDNA or gDNA.

Categorization into cohorts depended on clinical history that participants reported. The table came from immunoSEQ multiplex PCR; TCRdb's copy has only in-frame clones and leaves some out. This sample has 250,000 or so clones; about nine tenths occur once, and the top ten carry more than 1.5%. Per germline, CDR1 SGHNT and CDR2 YENEEA. Trimming stripped 6 bases from V and 6 bases from J, with 12 bases between. The CDR3 consists of 13 residues. The TCR sequence derives from a man aged 40-49 years who had recovered from COVID-19. The chain combines TRBV11-3 with TRBJ2-1, with a tentative D call TRBD1 (6 bases). Specimen: PBMCs or T cells enriched from blood (not recorded which). The CDR3 region has the DNA TGTGCCAGCAGAGGGGGTACCACCAATGAGCAGTTCTTC. Translation: CASRGGTTNEQFF.